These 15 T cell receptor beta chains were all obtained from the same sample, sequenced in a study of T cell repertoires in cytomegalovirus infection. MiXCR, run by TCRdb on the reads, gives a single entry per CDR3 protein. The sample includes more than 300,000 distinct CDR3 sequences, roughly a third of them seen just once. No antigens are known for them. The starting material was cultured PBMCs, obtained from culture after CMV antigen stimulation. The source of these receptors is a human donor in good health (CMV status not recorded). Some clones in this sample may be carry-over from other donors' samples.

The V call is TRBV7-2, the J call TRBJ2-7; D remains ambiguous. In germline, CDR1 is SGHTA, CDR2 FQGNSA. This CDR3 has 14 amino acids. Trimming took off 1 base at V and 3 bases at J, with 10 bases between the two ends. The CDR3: CASSLDSRDYEQYV. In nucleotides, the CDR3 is TGTGCCAGCAGCTTAGACAGCCGCGACTACGAGCAGTACGTC.

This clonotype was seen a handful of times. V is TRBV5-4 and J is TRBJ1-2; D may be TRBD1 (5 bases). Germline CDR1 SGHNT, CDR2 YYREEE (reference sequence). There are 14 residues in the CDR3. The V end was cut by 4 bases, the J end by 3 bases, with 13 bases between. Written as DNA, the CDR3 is TGTGCCAGCAGCATTTCCGACAGAGACTATGGCTACACCTTC. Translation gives CASSISDRDYGYTF. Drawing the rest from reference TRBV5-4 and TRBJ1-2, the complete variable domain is ETGVTQSPTHLIKTRGQQVTLRCSSQSGHNTVSWYQQALGQGPQFIFQYYREEENGRGNFPPRFSGLQFPNYSSELNVNALELDDSALYLCASSISDRDYGYTFGSGTRLTVV.

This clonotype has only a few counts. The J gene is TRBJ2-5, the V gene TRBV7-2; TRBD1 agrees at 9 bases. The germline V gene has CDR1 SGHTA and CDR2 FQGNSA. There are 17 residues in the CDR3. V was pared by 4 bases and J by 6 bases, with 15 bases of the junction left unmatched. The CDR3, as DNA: TGTGCCAGCAGCTCTCCTACAGGGGGCGCTTCCATTCAGACCCAGTACTTC. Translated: CASSSPTGGASIQTQYF.

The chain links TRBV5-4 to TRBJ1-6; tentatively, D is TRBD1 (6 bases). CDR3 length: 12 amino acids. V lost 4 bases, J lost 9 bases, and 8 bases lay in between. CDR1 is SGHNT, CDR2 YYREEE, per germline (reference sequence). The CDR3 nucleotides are TGTGCCAGCAGCCAGGGGAGTTCACCCCTCCACTTT. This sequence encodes CASSQGSSPLHF.

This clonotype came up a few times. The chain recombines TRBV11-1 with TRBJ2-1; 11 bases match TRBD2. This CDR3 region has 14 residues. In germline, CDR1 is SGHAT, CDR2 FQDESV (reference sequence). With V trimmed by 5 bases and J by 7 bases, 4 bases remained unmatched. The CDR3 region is CASSARTSGNEQFF. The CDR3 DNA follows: TGTGCCAGCAGCGCACGGACTAGCGGGAATGAGCAGTTCTTC.

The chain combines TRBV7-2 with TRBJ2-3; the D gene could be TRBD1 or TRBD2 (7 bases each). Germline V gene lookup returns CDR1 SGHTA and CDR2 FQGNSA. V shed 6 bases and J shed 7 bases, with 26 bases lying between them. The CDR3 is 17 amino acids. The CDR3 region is CASSAKGGGGQTNTQYF. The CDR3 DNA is TGTGCCAGCAGTGCGAAGGGGGGCGGGGGACAGACCAATACGCAGTATTTT.

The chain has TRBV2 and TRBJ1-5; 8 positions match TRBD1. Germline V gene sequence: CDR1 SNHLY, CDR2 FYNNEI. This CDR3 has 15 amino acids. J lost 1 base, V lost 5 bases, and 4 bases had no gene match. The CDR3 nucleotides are TGTGCCAGCAGTAGGACAGGGCGGAGCAATCAGCCCCAGCATTTT. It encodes CASSRTGRSNQPQHF.

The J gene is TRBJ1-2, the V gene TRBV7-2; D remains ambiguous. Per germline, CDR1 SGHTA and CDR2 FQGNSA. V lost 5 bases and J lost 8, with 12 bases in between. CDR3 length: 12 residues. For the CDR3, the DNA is TGTGCCAGCAGCCTATACAGCGTCGGCTACACCTTC. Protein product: CASSLYSVGYTF.

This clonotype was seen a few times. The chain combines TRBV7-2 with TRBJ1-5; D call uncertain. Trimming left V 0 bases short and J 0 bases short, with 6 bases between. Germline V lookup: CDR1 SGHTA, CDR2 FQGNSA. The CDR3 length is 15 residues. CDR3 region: CASSLAPFSNQPQHF. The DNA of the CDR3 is TGTGCCAGCAGCTTAGCTCCCTTTAGCAATCAGCCCCAGCATTTT.

The DNA of the CDR3 is TGTGCCAGCAGCGTAATCGGGCAGGGCCTAAGAGAGACCCAGTACTTC. Translated, it gives CASSVIGQGLRETQYF. V gene TRBV9 combines with J gene TRBJ2-5; D may be TRBD1 (5 bases). V was clipped by 1 base and J by 4 bases, with 17 bases between them. The CDR3 extends over 16 amino acids. Germline V gene data show CDR1 as SGDLS and CDR2 as YYNGEE.

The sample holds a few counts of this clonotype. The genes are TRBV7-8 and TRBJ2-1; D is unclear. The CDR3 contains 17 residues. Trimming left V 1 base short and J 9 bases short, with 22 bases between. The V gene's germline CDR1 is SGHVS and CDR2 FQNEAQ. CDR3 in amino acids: CASSLDGASWSPTEQFF. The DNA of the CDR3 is TGTGCCAGCAGCTTAGATGGTGCGTCCTGGTCCCCTACTGAGCAGTTCTTC.

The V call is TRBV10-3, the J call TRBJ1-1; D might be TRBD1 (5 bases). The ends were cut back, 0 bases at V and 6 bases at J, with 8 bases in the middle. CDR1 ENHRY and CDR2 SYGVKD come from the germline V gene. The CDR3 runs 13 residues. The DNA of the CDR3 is TGTGCCATCAGTGAGTCCTGGGGGGCTGAAGCTTTCTTT. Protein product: CAISESWGAEAFF.

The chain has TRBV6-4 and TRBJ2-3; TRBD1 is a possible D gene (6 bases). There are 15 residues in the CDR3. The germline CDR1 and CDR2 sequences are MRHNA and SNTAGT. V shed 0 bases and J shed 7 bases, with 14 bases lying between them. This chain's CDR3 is CASSDSPGDRNTQYF. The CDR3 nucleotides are TGTGCCAGCAGTGACTCGCCAGGGGATAGAAATACGCAGTATTTT.

Here the CDR3 reads CASSEGLADHLSYV. The CDR3 nucleotides read TGTGCCAGCAGCGAGGGACTAGCGGATCACCTCTCTTACGTC. This chain connects TRBV7-6 to TRBJ2-7, with 11 bases fitting TRBD2. This CDR3 is built from 14 residues. J was trimmed by 13 bases and V by 5 bases; bases with no gene match: 13. Germline CDR1 and CDR2: SGHVS and FNYEAQ.

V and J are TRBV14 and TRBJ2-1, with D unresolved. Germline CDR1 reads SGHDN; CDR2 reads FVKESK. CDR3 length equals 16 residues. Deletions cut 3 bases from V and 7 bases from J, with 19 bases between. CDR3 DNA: TGTGCCAGCAGCCATATTGCAGGATGGGATGGGAATGAGCAGTTCTTC. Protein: CASSHIAGWDGNEQFF.